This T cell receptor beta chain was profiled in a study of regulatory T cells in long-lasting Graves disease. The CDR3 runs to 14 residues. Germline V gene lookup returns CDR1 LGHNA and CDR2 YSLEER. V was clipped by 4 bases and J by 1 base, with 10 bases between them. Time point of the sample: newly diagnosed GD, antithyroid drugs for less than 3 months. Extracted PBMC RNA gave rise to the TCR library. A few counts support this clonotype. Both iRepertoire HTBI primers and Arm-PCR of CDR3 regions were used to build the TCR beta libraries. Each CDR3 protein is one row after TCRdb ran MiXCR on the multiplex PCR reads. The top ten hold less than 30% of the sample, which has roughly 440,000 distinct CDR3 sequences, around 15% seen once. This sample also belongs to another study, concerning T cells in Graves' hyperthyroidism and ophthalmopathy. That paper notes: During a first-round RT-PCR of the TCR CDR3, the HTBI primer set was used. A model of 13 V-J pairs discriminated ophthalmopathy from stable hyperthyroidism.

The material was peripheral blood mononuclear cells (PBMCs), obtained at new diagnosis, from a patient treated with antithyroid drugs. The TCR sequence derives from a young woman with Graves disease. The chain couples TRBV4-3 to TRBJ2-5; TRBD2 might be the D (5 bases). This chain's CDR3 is CASSRDYFQETQYF. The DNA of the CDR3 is TGCGCCAGCAGCCGCGACTACTTCCAAGAGACCCAGTACTTC.